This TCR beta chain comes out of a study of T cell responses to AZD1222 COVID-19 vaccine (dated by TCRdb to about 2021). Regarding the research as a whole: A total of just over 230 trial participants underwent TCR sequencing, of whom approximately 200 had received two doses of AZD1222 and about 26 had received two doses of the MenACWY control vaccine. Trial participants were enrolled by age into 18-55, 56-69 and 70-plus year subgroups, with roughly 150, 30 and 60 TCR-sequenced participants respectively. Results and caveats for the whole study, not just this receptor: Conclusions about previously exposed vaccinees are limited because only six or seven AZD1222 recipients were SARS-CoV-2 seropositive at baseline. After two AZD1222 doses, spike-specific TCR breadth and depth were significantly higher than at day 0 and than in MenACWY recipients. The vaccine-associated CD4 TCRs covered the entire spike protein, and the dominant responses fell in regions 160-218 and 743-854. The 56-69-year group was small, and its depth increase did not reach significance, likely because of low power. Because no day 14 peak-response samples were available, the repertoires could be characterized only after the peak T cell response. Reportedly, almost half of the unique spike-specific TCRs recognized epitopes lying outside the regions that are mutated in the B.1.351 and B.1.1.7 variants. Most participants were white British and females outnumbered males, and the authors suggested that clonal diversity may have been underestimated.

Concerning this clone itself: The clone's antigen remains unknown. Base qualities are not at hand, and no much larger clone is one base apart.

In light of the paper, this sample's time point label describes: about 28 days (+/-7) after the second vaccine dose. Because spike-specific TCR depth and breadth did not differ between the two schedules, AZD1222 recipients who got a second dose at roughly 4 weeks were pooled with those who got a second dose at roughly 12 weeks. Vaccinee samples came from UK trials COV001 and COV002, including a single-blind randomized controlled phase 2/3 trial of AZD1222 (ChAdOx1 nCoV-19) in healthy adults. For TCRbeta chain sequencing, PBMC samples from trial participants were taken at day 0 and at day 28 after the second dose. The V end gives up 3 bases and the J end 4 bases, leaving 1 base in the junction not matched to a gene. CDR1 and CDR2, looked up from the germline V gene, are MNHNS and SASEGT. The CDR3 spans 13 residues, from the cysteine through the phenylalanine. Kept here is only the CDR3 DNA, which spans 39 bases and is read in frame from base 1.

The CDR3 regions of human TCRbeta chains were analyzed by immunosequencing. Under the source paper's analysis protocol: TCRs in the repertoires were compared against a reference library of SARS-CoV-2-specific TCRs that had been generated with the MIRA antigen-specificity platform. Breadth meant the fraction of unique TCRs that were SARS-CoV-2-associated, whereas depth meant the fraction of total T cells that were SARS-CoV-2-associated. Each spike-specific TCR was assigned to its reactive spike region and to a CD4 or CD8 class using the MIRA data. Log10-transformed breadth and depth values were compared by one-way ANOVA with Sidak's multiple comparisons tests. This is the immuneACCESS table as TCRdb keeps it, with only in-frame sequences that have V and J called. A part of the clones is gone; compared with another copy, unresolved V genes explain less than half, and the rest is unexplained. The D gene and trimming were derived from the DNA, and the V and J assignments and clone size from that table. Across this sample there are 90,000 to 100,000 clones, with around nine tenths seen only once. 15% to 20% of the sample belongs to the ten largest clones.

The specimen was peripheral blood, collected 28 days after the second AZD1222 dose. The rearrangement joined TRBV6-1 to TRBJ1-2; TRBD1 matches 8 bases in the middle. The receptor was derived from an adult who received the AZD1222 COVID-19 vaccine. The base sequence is TGTGCCAGCAGTGATGGACAGGGCTATGGCTACACCTTC. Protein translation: CASSDGQGYGYTF.